These T cell receptor beta chains were read from a single sample in a study of blood T cell repertoires in COVID-19. Sequencing was performed with immunoSEQ multiplex PCR; in TCRdb, only in-frame clones are kept and a portion is missing. The table includes some 150,000 clones, 75% to 85% detected once. Sequenced input: peripheral blood. The receptors stem from a woman over 75 with active or convalescent COVID-19. Both conserved end residues are part of each CDR3. Each record gives: V gene, clone size, CDR3 length, CDR3 protein. Clone size is shown for a subset of rows, as once, few, many or a class of expanded clone.

TRBV5-6 | . | 16 | CASSTPGGQKSYEQYF
TRBV7-2 | . | 15 | CASSSTGAKNTEAFF
TRBV27 | few | 16 | CASSLSPLGGWNEQYF
TRBV6-2/TRBV6-3 | few | 14 | CASSYSGTAGTQYF
TRBV28 | . | 15 | CASSLGSGGRYEQYF
TRBV10-3 | . | 15 | CAISERGRQNTEAFF
TRBV2 | . | 13 | CASRRDSSYEQYF
TRBV10-1 | few | 13 | CASSDREGTEAFF
TRBV15 | . | 15 | CATSRVRRENTEAFF
TRBV6-2/TRBV6-3 | . | 15 | CASSYHRTGANEQFF
TRBV7-2 | once | 14 | CASSFQGGAEKLFF
TRBV6-2/TRBV6-3 | . | 15 | CASSYSRVSNQPQHF
TRBV3-1/TRBV3-2 | . | 14 | CASSQGTGFNEQFF
TRBV9 | . | 14 | CASSPRQGGTEAFF
TRBV7-9 | . | 12 | CASRGQGGPQHF
TRBV6-5 | . | 15 | CASSYSEYRGREQYF
TRBV12-3/TRBV12-4 | . | 13 | CASSFPQGGGYTF
TRBV5-8 | . | 17 | CASSLGTGEISNQPQHF
TRBV7-9 | . | 13 | CASSLSSGGLLYF
TRBV6-6 | . | 15 | CASSETGTGNNEQFF
TRBV29-1 | . | 12 | CSVGTGSFEQYF
TRBV27 | . | 15 | CASSLRTGRFHEQYF
TRBV5-3 | . | 15 | CARSLAEGVVYGYTF
TRBV7-9 | . | 15 | CASSLTAADSYGYTF
TRBV7-2 | . | 19 | CASRSRLGGGTLGTGELFF
TRBV18 | . | 17 | CASSPLAGESSNQPQHF
TRBV7-2 | . | 14 | CASSLSSRNIEAFF
TRBV11-2 | . | 13 | CASSSQGPYGYTF